Listed below are T cell receptor beta chains from one sample, sequenced in a study of control samples from healthy donors and cancer patients. Clones were sequenced by immunoSEQ multiplex PCR, and TCRdb holds only the in-frame ones, with some missing. Among fewer than 500,000 clones listed, 90% were seen once. Source material: PBMCs. All receptors derive from a man aged 35-49 years with head and neck cancer. Each CDR3 is given with its conserved first and last residue. A D gene is named only where the DNA matches it firmly. Clone size appears in some rows only: once, few, many, or a class for an expanded clone.

V gene: TRBV27
J gene: TRBJ2-1
D gene: TRBD2
clone size: NA
CDR3 DNA: TGTGCCAGCAGCCACACAAGGGAGCGGGGGGGTTTAGGTGAGCAGTTCTTC
CDR3 protein: CASSHTRERGGLGEQFF

V gene: TRBV6-4
J gene: TRBJ1-2
D gene: NA
clone size: NA
CDR3 DNA: TGTGCCAGCAGTGACGGATTGAGCGGTGGCTACACCTTC
CDR3 protein: CASSDGLSGGYTF

V gene: TRBV5-1
J gene: TRBJ1-1
D gene: NA
clone size: NA
CDR3 DNA: TGCGCCAGCAATTTCGGGACCCTGAACACTGAAGCTTTCTTT
CDR3 protein: CASNFGTLNTEAFF

V gene: TRBV23-1
J gene: TRBJ1-2
D gene: NA
clone size: NA
CDR3 DNA: TGCGCCAGCAGAACCTTGACAAGAGCTAACTATGGCTACACCTTC
CDR3 protein: CASRTLTRANYGYTF

V gene: TRBV10-1
J gene: TRBJ1-1
D gene: NA
clone size: NA
CDR3 DNA: TGCGCCAGCAGTGAATGGGGAGGCACTGAAGCTTTCTTT
CDR3 protein: CASSEWGGTEAFF

V gene: TRBV29-1
J gene: TRBJ2-1
D gene: TRBD2
clone size: NA
CDR3 DNA: TGCAGCGTTGTCTCGGGACTAGCCCTTTACAATGAGCAGTTCTTC
CDR3 protein: CSVVSGLALYNEQFF

V gene: TRBV11-3
J gene: TRBJ2-1
D gene: TRBD2
clone size: NA
CDR3 DNA: TGTGCCAGCAGCCTGGGACTAGCGGGGGATGAGCAGTTCTTC
CDR3 protein: CASSLGLAGDEQFF

V gene: TRBV7-9
J gene: TRBJ2-6
D gene: NA
clone size: NA
CDR3 DNA: TGTGCCAGCATGCCGGCGGGGGCCAACGTCCTGACTTTC
CDR3 protein: CASMPAGANVLTF

V gene: TRBV10-1
J gene: TRBJ2-2
D gene: NA
clone size: NA
CDR3 DNA: TGCGCCAGCAGTGATTTCGGGGGCGCGGACACCGGGGAGCTGTTTTTT
CDR3 protein: CASSDFGGADTGELFF

V gene: TRBV30
J gene: TRBJ1-1
D gene: NA
clone size: NA
CDR3 DNA: TGTGCCTGGAGTGACCCTCTGGCGTTGAACACTGAAGCTTTCTTT
CDR3 protein: CAWSDPLALNTEAFF

V gene: TRBV28
J gene: TRBJ1-2
D gene: TRBD1
clone size: NA
CDR3 DNA: TGTGCCAGCAGACGTACGACAGGGGGTAATGGCTACACCTTC
CDR3 protein: CASRRTTGGNGYTF

V gene: TRBV3-1/TRBV3-2
J gene: TRBJ1-2
D gene: NA
clone size: NA
CDR3 DNA: TGTGCCAGCAGCCAAGCGGGGGCGGGCTACACCTTC
CDR3 protein: CASSQAGAGYTF

V gene: TRBV7-2
J gene: TRBJ2-7
D gene: TRBD2
clone size: once
CDR3 DNA: TGTGCCAGCAGCCCGCGCGGGGGGCCCTCCTACGAGCAGTACTTC
CDR3 protein: CASSPRGGPSYEQYF

V gene: TRBV6-5
J gene: TRBJ2-7
D gene: NA
clone size: NA
CDR3 DNA: TGTGCCAGCAGTCCAGGGACAACCTACGAGCAGTACTTC
CDR3 protein: CASSPGTTYEQYF

V gene: TRBV2
J gene: TRBJ1-1
D gene: NA
clone size: NA
CDR3 DNA: TGTGCCAGCGGGGGGGCCCTGTCCACTGAAGCTTTCTTT
CDR3 protein: CASGGALSTEAFF

V gene: TRBV30
J gene: TRBJ1-2
D gene: TRBD1
clone size: NA
CDR3 DNA: TGTGCCGGGGGTCAGGGGGCCTCCACTGTCTATGGCTACACCTTC
CDR3 protein: CAGGQGASTVYGYTF

V gene: TRBV13
J gene: TRBJ2-1
D gene: NA
clone size: NA
CDR3 DNA: TGTGCCAGCAGCTCCTATTACGGGGGTAGTAGGACCTTATCCTACAATGAGCAGTTCTTC
CDR3 protein: CASSSYYGGSRTLSYNEQFF

V gene: TRBV5-1
J gene: TRBJ1-5
D gene: NA
clone size: NA
CDR3 DNA: TGCGCCAGCAGCTTCAGGCCGGGCAATCAGCCCCAGCATTTT
CDR3 protein: CASSFRPGNQPQHF

V gene: TRBV28
J gene: TRBJ2-1
D gene: NA
clone size: NA
CDR3 DNA: TGTGCCAGCAGTTTTGGGGGGATGGGGCAGTTCTTC
CDR3 protein: CASSFGGMGQFF

V gene: TRBV13
J gene: TRBJ2-7
D gene: NA
clone size: NA
CDR3 DNA: TGTGCCAGCAGCTTAGGCGACAGTGGCTACGAGCAGTACTTC
CDR3 protein: CASSLGDSGYEQYF

V gene: TRBV14
J gene: TRBJ1-2
D gene: NA
clone size: NA
CDR3 DNA: TGTGCCAGCAGCCAAGAACGCCACGGGGGAAACTATGGCTACACCTTC
CDR3 protein: CASSQERHGGNYGYTF

V gene: TRBV2
J gene: TRBJ2-3
D gene: NA
clone size: NA
CDR3 DNA: TGTGCCAGCAGTGAAGTTTCCCCTTATTCCATAAGCACAGATACGCAGTATTTT
CDR3 protein: CASSEVSPYSISTDTQYF

V gene: TRBV7-2
J gene: TRBJ2-1
D gene: NA
clone size: NA
CDR3 DNA: TGTGCCAGCAGCGTGGTACGGGGGGCCCACTACAATGAGCAGTTCTTC
CDR3 protein: CASSVVRGAHYNEQFF

V gene: TRBV19
J gene: TRBJ1-1
D gene: NA
clone size: NA
CDR3 DNA: TGTGCCAGTAGTGTAAGGGCCTCGGGCACTGAAGCTTTCTTT
CDR3 protein: CASSVRASGTEAFF

V gene: TRBV5-4
J gene: TRBJ2-1
D gene: NA
clone size: NA
CDR3 DNA: TGTGCCAGCAGCGGACGACTACGGCCGGGGGATAATGAGCAGTTCTTC
CDR3 protein: CASSGRLRPGDNEQFF

V gene: TRBV5-1
J gene: TRBJ2-1
D gene: NA
clone size: NA
CDR3 DNA: TGCGCCAGCAGCTTACCGGGAGATCAGAATGAGCAGTTCTTC
CDR3 protein: CASSLPGDQNEQFF

V gene: TRBV27
J gene: TRBJ2-7
D gene: NA
clone size: NA
CDR3 DNA: TGTGCCAGCAGTTTTGGCCCTATCTACGAGCAGTACTTC
CDR3 protein: CASSFGPIYEQYF

V gene: TRBV6-5
J gene: TRBJ1-5
D gene: NA
clone size: NA
CDR3 DNA: TGTGCCAGCAGGATGGGGGTGGGGGATCAGCCCCAGCATTTT
CDR3 protein: CASRMGVGDQPQHF

V gene: TRBV9
J gene: TRBJ2-5
D gene: NA
clone size: once
CDR3 DNA: TGTGCCAGCAGCGTAGATGGGGGGCCGGGCCGGGAGACCCAGTACTTC
CDR3 protein: CASSVDGGPGRETQYF

V gene: TRBV18
J gene: TRBJ1-1
D gene: TRBD1
clone size: NA
CDR3 DNA: TGTGCCAGCTCGGAAGGACAGGTGGCGTTGAACACTGAAGCTTTCTTT
CDR3 protein: CASSEGQVALNTEAFF

V gene: TRBV25-1
J gene: TRBJ2-1
D gene: NA
clone size: NA
CDR3 DNA: TGTGCCACCCTGAGGGGAAATGAGCAGTTCTTC
CDR3 protein: CATLRGNEQFF